The present T cell receptor (beta chain) was sequenced within a study of OX40 agonist ivuxolimab in advanced cancers. Clones were read by immunoSEQ multiplex PCR, and TCRdb kept only the in-frame ones, dropping some. The repertoire includes 65,000 to 85,000 clones, about 87% of them detected once, and roughly 2.4% sits in the top ten. Source: CD4+ or CD8+ T cells sorted from blood, taken in a trial of the OX40 agonist ivuxolimab. This receptor was taken from an adult with an advanced solid tumor such as melanoma, head and neck, liver or kidney cancer.

The CDR3 reads CASSYSMAGTYEQYF. CDR3 nucleotide sequence: TGTGCCAGCAGTTACTCGATGGCAGGGACATACGAGCAGTACTTC. V usage is TRBV6-6 and J usage is TRBJ2-7; tentative D call: TRBD1 (6 bases). Germline V gives CDR1 MNHNY, CDR2 SVGAGI (reference sequence). The ends were cut back, 0 bases at V and 4 bases at J, with 13 bases in the middle. The CDR3 has 15 amino acids.